This TCR beta chain originates from a study of blood T cell repertoires in COVID-19. Study information: Acute and convalescent COVID-19 samples came from the United States, Italy and Spain. PBMCs, B-cell-depleted T cells, or T cells provided the cDNA or gDNA that made up the material.

Authors' data handling: Cell counts per sample came from amplifying reference gene primers. Sequenced by immunoSEQ multiplex PCR; TCRdb stores in-frame clones only, minus some. V and J calls and clone size are copied from that table; D and trimming were computed from the DNA. The data show about 410,000 clones, roughly 89% seen once. The length of the CDR3 is 15 residues. Germline V gives CDR1 SGHVS, CDR2 FNYEAQ. V lost 3 bases and J 2 bases, leaving 10 bases between the germline ends. This clonotype was obtained from a woman aged 25 to 39 with active or convalescent COVID-19. The V gene is TRBV7-6, the J gene TRBJ2-2; D not certain. Sequencing input: peripheral blood. The CDR3 DNA is TGTGCCAGCAGCTTGCTGGCAGTCAACACCGGGGAGCTGTTTTTT. It encodes CASSLLAVNTGELFF.